This entry is about one T cell receptor beta chain. Its antigen remains unidentified. This sample was included in a study of Ad26.COV2.S vaccination and SARS-CoV-2 variants. Study findings and constraints: Vaccine and placebo groups showed comparable non-spike TCR breadth. The TCR-based breadth and depth measures might underestimate overall T cell responses.

The ends were cut back, 9 bases at V and 5 bases at J, with 11 bases in the middle. CDR3 length: 13 residues. Germline V gene data show CDR1 as ENHRY and CDR2 as SYGVKD. Sequencing was performed with immunoSEQ multiplex PCR; in TCRdb, only in-frame clones are kept and a portion is missing. The table shows over 85,000 clones, with more than 65% occurring only once. This chain connects TRBV10-3 to TRBJ1-6; D ambiguous. The sequence derives from a human donor who had recovered from COVID-19. The specimen comprised peripheral blood, sampled after recovery from COVID-19. DNA of the CDR3: TGTGCCATGAAACCAGATAATAATTCACCCCTCCACTTT. Protein sequence: CAMKPDNNSPLHF.